This T cell receptor beta chain was identified in a study of T-cell memory formation after mild COVID-19. Researchers used 5'RACE with constant-segment primers to make TCR alpha and TCR beta cDNA libraries that carry sample barcodes and UMIs. TCRdb re-called the 5' RACE reads with MiXCR, one entry per CDR3 protein. The sample yields approximately 180,000 distinct CDR3 sequences, 15% to 20% seen once. Losses at the gene ends were 6 bases for V and 6 bases for J; bases not matched to a gene: 7. The CDR3 has 14 amino acids. Looked up from germline, CDR1 is DFQATT and CDR2 is SNEGSKA (reference sequence).

Sequences were obtained from PBMCs or a T cell subset sorted from them (not recorded which). The V call is TRBV20-1, the J call TRBJ2-7; 14 bases are shared with TRBD2. This clonotype was sampled from an adult woman who had mild COVID-19 (a few samples of this study predate the infection). Cell type and time point are not known. The CDR3: CSASGTSGSSEQYF. CDR3 DNA: TGCAGTGCCTCGGGGACTAGCGGGAGTAGCGAGCAGTACTTC.